Shown below are 24 T cell receptor beta chains from a single sample sequenced in a study of T-cell memory formation after mild COVID-19. Via MiXCR, TCRdb re-called the 5' RACE reads, giving one row per CDR3 protein. The sample shows 350,000 or so distinct CDR3 sequences, around a fifth of them seen only once. Sequencing was carried out using PBMCs or a T cell subset sorted from them (not recorded which). The receptors were gathered from an adult woman who had mild COVID-19 (a few samples of this study predate the infection). Cell type and time point are not known.

This clonotype appeared a few times. The V and J genes are TRBV12-3 or TRBV12-4 and TRBJ1-6; D call uncertain. The germline V and J ends were trimmed by 3 bases and 8 bases, with 11 bases remaining between them. The length of the CDR3 is 14 residues. The CDR3 DNA is TGTGCCAGCAGTTTTAGAGTGGAGTATTCACCCCTCCACTTT. It codes for CASSFRVEYSPLHF.

This clonotype was detected a few times. The chain links TRBV11-2 to TRBJ1-1; no reliable D call. Looked up from germline, CDR1 is SGHAT and CDR2 is FQNNGV. V was pared by 2 bases and J by 10 bases, with 23 bases between. CDR3 length: 16 residues. CDR3 nucleotide sequence: TGTGCCAGCAGCTTAACTTTAGGGCAGAGCACATTAGGAGCTTTCTTT. Residues: CASSLTLGQSTLGAFF. Based on the CDR3 plus reference TRBV11-2 and TRBJ1-1, the full variable domain is EAGVAQSPRYKIIEKRQSVAFWCNPISGHATLYWYQQILGQGPKLLIQFQNNGVVDDSQLPKDRFSAERLKGVDSTLKIQPAKLEDSAVYLCASSLTLGQSTLGAFFGQGTRLTVV.

This clonotype was recorded a few times. The chain uses TRBV20-1 and TRBJ1-3; D is uncertain. Germline values: CDR1 DFQATT, CDR2 SNEGSKA (reference sequence). CDR3 length: 12 amino acids. The ends were cut back, 1 base at V and 4 bases at J, with 5 bases in the middle. CDR3 protein: CSARGPGNTIYF. Written as DNA, the CDR3 is TGCAGTGCTAGAGGTCCGGGAAACACCATATATTTT.

CDR3: CASSQEVGQGGRETQYF. The CDR3 DNA sequence: TGTGCCAGCAGCCAAGAGGTGGGACAGGGTGGTCGGGAGACCCAGTACTTC. This chain connects TRBV4-2 to TRBJ2-5; 9 bases line up with TRBD1. Germline V CDR1 and CDR2: LGHNA, YNFKEQ. The CDR3 has 17 residues. V lost 0 bases to trimming and J lost 5 bases; unmatched junction nucleotides: 10.

This clonotype was counted only a few times. J is TRBJ2-7 and V is TRBV4-1; the D gene is possibly TRBD1 (5 bases). Germline V CDR1 and CDR2: MGHRA, YSYEKL. V gave up 4 bases and J gave up 2 bases, with 12 bases separating them. This CDR3 has 14 residues. The CDR3 is CASSPNRIPYEQYF. The CDR3 nucleotides are TGCGCCAGCAGCCCGAACAGGATTCCCTACGAGCAGTACTTC.

This clonotype was found a few times. The CDR3 sequence is CASSQDASGDYNEQFF. CDR3 nucleotide sequence: TGTGCCAGCAGCCAAGATGCTAGCGGGGACTACAATGAGCAGTTCTTC. The chain couples TRBV4-2 to TRBJ2-1, with 9 nucleotides matching TRBD2. The germline gives CDR1 LGHNA, CDR2 YNFKEQ. The CDR3 has 16 residues. V shed 0 bases and J 3 bases; nucleotides not matched to a gene: 3.

The chain recombines TRBV7-2 with TRBJ1-4, with D unclear. The length of the CDR3 is 13 residues. Germline V gene lookup returns CDR1 SGHTA and CDR2 FQGNSA. The ends were cut back, 4 bases at V and 8 bases at J, with 11 bases in the middle. DNA of the CDR3: TGTGCCAGCAGCTCGGCCCCTGGGGAAAAACTGTTTTTT. It codes for CASSSAPGEKLFF.

This clonotype was picked up a small number of times. The chain combines TRBV7-2 with TRBJ2-1; D is undetermined. The CDR3 length is 23 residues. V gave up 1 base and J gave up 0 bases, with 31 bases separating them. The germline V gene encodes CDR1 SGHTA and CDR2 FQGNSA. DNA of the CDR3: TGTGCCAGCAGCTTAGGTCAGGCAGGCGGCGGCCTCAAAAAGGCCAGCTCCTACAATGAGCAGTTCTTC. This translates into CASSLGQAGGGLKKASSYNEQFF.

This clonotype has more than one count but fewer than ten. The chain recombines TRBV9 with TRBJ2-2; D remains ambiguous. V was cut by 3 bases and J by 0 bases, with 9 bases left in between. The CDR3 length is 15 residues. Germline CDR1 and CDR2: SGDLS and YYNGEE. The chain's CDR3 is CASSGSVANTGELFF. CDR3 coding DNA: TGTGCCAGCAGCGGTAGTGTTGCGAACACCGGGGAGCTGTTTTTT. Drawing the rest from reference TRBV9 and TRBJ2-2, the complete variable domain is DSGVTQTPKHLITATGQRVTLRCSPRSGDLSVYWYQQSLDQGLQFLIQYYNGEERAKGNILERFSAQQFPDLHSELNLSSLELGDSALYFCASSGSVANTGELFFGEGSRLTVL.

CDR3 coding DNA: TGTGCCAGCAGCACACCCCCTTGGGGGACAGATAGCACCGGGGAGCTGTTTTTT. Translating gives CASSTPPWGTDSTGELFF. J is TRBJ2-2 and V is TRBV9; 7 bases fit TRBD1. The germline CDR1 and CDR2 sequences are SGDLS and YYNGEE. This CDR3 is 18 amino acids long. The V segment lost 4 bases and the J segment 4 bases; nucleotides outside the gene matches: 16.

This chain connects TRBV4-1 to TRBJ1-5, with D uncertain. From germline, CDR1 is MGHRA and CDR2 YSYEKL. V was cut by 0 bases and J by 3 bases, with 9 bases left in between. The CDR3 has 15 residues. In nucleotides, the CDR3 is TGCGCCAGCAGCCAAGAGGAGATATTCAATCAGCCCCAGCATTTT. Its protein product is CASSQEEIFNQPQHF.

This clonotype was counted only a few times. This chain connects TRBV6-5 to TRBJ2-7; 8 nucleotides match TRBD2. Germline loops: CDR1 MNHEY, CDR2 SVGAGI. The CDR3 has 14 residues. With 5 bases clipped from V and 6 bases from J, the junction kept 9 bases outside the gene matches. DNA of the CDR3: TGTGCCAGCAGTCCTGGACTAGCTGGGACCGAGCAGTACTTC. Amino acids: CASSPGLAGTEQYF.

This rearrangement joins TRBV6-2 or TRBV6-3 to TRBJ2-2; TRBD2 might be the D (5 bases). The CDR3 length is 17 residues. In germline, CDR1 is MNHEY, CDR2 SVGEGT. Trimming pared 5 bases from V and 1 base from J, leaving 17 bases between. The CDR3 nucleotides read TGTGCCAGCAGTCTCACACCGGCTAGCCGGAACACCGGGGAGCTGTTTTTT. It yields the protein CASSLTPASRNTGELFF.

This clonotype was counted between two and nine times. The chain employs TRBV7-2 and TRBJ2-5; no reliable D call. Germline V gene lookup returns CDR1 SGHTA and CDR2 FQGNSA. V was clipped by 5 bases and J by 4 bases, with 11 bases between them. The CDR3 loop spans 13 amino acids. CDR3 loop: CASSPRSPETQYF. The CDR3 DNA reads as TGTGCCAGCAGCCCCCGGTCTCCAGAGACCCAGTACTTC. The variable domain in full, with the rest retrieved from reference TRBV7-2 and TRBJ2-5, is GAGVSQSPSNKVTEKGKDVELRCDPISGHTALYWYRQSLGQGLEFLIYFQGNSAPDKSGLPSDRFSAERTGGSVSTLTIQRTQQEDSAVYLCASSPRSPETQYFGPGTRLLVL.

This clonotype was picked up many times. The rearrangement links TRBV5-1 to TRBJ2-5; tentatively, D is TRBD1 (6 bases). Trimming shortened V by 0 bases and J by 5 bases, and 14 bases separated the two germline ends. Germline CDR1 is SGHRS and CDR2 is YFSETQ. CDR3 length equals 15 residues. The CDR3, as DNA: TGCGCCAGCAGCTTGGGCACAGGGCTGGATGAGACCCAGTACTTC. This translates into CASSLGTGLDETQYF.

This clonotype was seen only a few times. V is TRBV9 and J is TRBJ2-7; 10 nucleotides agree with TRBD1. The CDR3 loop spans 15 amino acids. V shed 4 bases, J shed 5 bases, and the junction held 9 bases outside the gene matches. Germline V gene lookup returns CDR1 SGDLS and CDR2 YYNGEE. CDR3 amino acids: CASSPRQGAGNEQYF. In DNA, the CDR3 is TGTGCCAGCAGCCCAAGACAGGGGGCAGGGAACGAGCAGTACTTC.

This clonotype was seen only a few times. V gene TRBV5-6 combines with J gene TRBJ1-1, with 7 bases that match TRBD1. The CDR3 contains 12 residues. Germline V gene lookup returns CDR1 SGHDT and CDR2 YYEEEE. V lost 0 bases, J lost 10 bases, and 3 bases stayed unmatched. CDR3 sequence: CASSLDRGTAFF. The DNA of the CDR3 is TGTGCCAGCAGCTTGGACAGGGGAACAGCTTTCTTT.

V is TRBV6-6 and J is TRBJ2-1; the D gene is possibly TRBD2 (6 bases). Trimming removed 5 bases from V and 4 bases from J, with 18 bases in between. The CDR3 spans 16 residues. Germline V lookup: CDR1 MNHNY, CDR2 SVGAGI (reference sequence). The CDR3 DNA reads TGTGCCAGCAGTCGAGTCACCAGCGGGCTTTACAATGAGCAGTTCTTC. This translates into CASSRVTSGLYNEQFF.

The CDR3 coding sequence is TGTGCCAGCATCCGAGGACAGGGAAGTTCACCCCTCCACTTT. It specifies CASIRGQGSSPLHF. The gene calls are TRBV2 and TRBJ1-6, with 8 bases aligning to TRBD1. The CDR3 consists of 14 residues. The V segment lost 7 bases and the J segment 9 bases; nucleotides outside the gene matches: 8. The germline V gene has CDR1 SNHLY and CDR2 FYNNEI. The full variable domain, with the rest looked up from reference TRBV2 and TRBJ1-6, is EPEVTQTPSHQVTQMGQEVILRCVPISNHLYFYWYRQILGQKVEFLVSFYNNEISEKSEIFDDQFSVERPDGSNFTLKIRSTKLEDSAMYFCASIRGQGSSPLHFGNGTRLTVT.

J is TRBJ2-3 and V is TRBV25-1, with D hard to call. Germline CDR1 MGHDK, CDR2 SYGVNS. The CDR3 has 15 residues. Trimming shortened V by 1 base and J by 3 bases, and 11 bases separated the two germline ends. CDR3 in amino acids: CASSEFPDGTDTQYF. The CDR3 DNA is TGTGCCAGCAGTGAATTTCCAGACGGAACAGATACGCAGTATTTT.

A few counts support this clonotype. This sequence joins TRBV4-1 and TRBJ2-2, with 8 positions matching TRBD1. CDR3 size: 13 residues. J lost 9 bases, V lost 1 base, and 1 base had no gene match. Germline-derived CDR1 and CDR2 are MGHRA and YSYEKL. CDR3 sequence reads: CASSQGQGWELFF. CDR3 in DNA: TGCGCCAGCAGCCAAGGACAGGGGTGGGAGCTGTTTTTT.

The chain employs TRBV3-1 and TRBJ2-7; 8 bases line up with TRBD2. Trimming cost V 0 bases and J 7 bases; bases outside gene matches: 5. Germline CDR1 is LGHDT and CDR2 is YNNKEL (reference sequence). The CDR3 has 14 residues. The CDR3 here is CASSQDTGGKEQYF. CDR3 nucleotides: TGTGCCAGCAGCCAAGATACGGGAGGGAAAGAGCAGTACTTC.

The chain has TRBV12-3 or TRBV12-4 and TRBJ1-4; TRBD1 might be the D (5 bases). The CDR3 is 16 amino acids. V lost 6 bases and J 4 bases, leaving 18 bases between the germline ends. CDR3 protein: CASSRTQGFHNEKLFF. Here the CDR3 DNA reads TGTGCCAGCAGCCGGACCCAGGGTTTCCATAATGAAAAACTGTTTTTT.

This chain connects TRBV4-1 to TRBJ2-3; D unclear. The CDR3 loop spans 16 amino acids. Looked up from germline, CDR1 is MGHRA and CDR2 is YSYEKL. V was pared by 1 base and J by 2 bases, with 13 bases between. CDR3 loop: CASSQVGTQYTDTQYF. CDR3 coding DNA: TGCGCCAGCAGCCAAGTGGGCACCCAATACACAGATACGCAGTATTTT.